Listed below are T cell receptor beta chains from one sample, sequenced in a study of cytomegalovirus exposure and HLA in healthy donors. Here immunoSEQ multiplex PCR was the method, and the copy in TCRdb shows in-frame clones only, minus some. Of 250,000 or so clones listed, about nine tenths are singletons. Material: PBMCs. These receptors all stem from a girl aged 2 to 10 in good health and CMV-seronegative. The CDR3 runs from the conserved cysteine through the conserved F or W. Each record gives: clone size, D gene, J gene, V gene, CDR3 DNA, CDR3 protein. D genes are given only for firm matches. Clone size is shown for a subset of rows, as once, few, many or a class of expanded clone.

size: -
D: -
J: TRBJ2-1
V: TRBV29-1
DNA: TGCAGCGTTGAAGATCTTCCGGGTTCCAGGGAAGAAAATGAGCAGTTCTTC
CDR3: CSVEDLPGSREENEQFF

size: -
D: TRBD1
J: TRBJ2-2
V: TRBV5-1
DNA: TGCGCCAGCAGCCACGACAGGGAAGGCGGGGAGCTGTTTTTT
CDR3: CASSHDREGGELFF

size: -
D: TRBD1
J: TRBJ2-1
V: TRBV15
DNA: TGTGCCACCAGCAGAGATCTGAGGGGGCTGAGCTCCTACAATGAGCAGTTCTTC
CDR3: CATSRDLRGLSSYNEQFF

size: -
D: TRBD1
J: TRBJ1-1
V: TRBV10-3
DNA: TGTGCCATCAGTGAGTTGGGGACAGAGGGCACTGAAGCTTTCTTT
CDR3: CAISELGTEGTEAFF

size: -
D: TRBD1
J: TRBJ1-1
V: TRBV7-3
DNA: TGTGCCAGCAGCTTTTACGGAGGGACAGGGGCGGACAGCACTGAAGCTTTCTTT
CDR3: CASSFYGGTGADSTEAFF

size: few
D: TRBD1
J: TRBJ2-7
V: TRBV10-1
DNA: TGCGCCAGCAGGGGGGACAGGGGCTACGAGCAGTACTTC
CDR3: CASRGDRGYEQYF

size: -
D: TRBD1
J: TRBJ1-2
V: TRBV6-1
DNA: TGTGCCAGCAGTGGAGTACAGGGGAACTATGGCTACACCTTC
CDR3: CASSGVQGNYGYTF

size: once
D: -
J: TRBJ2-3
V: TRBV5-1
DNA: TGCGCCAGCAGCTTCCCGGGGGATGGTACGCAGTATTTT
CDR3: CASSFPGDGTQYF

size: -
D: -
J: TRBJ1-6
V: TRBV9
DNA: TGTGCCAGCAGCGTAACGGAGAACTCACCCCTCCACTTT
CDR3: CASSVTENSPLHF

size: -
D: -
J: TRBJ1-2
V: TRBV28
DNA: TGTGCCAGCAGCCAGCCACAGGGCTCTAACTATGGCTACACCTTC
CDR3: CASSQPQGSNYGYTF

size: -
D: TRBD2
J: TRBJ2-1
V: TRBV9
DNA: TGTGCCAGCAGCGTAACTTTCCGGACTAGCGGAACTACCAATGAGCAGTTCTTC
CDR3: CASSVTFRTSGTTNEQFF

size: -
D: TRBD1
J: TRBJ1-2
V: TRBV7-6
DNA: TGTGCCAGCAGCTCAGGTGGGACAGGGATCTTTGGTGGCTACACCTTC
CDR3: CASSSGGTGIFGGYTF

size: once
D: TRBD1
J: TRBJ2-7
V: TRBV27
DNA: TGTGCCAGCAGTTTAGGGACAGGGCCCTACGAGCAGTACTTC
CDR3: CASSLGTGPYEQYF

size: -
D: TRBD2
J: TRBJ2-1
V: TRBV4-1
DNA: TGCGCCAGCAGCCAAGCAACTAGCGGGGTAGGTGAGCAGTTCTTC
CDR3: CASSQATSGVGEQFF

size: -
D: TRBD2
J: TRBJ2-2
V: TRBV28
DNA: TGTGCCAGCAGAAACGCGGGGGTAGTTTGGACCGGGGAGCTGTTTTTT
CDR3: CASRNAGVVWTGELFF

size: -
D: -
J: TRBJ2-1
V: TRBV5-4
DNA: TGTGCCAGCAGTCAACAGGGATACAATGAGCAGTTCTTC
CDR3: CASSQQGYNEQFF

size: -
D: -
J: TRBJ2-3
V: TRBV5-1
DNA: TGCGCCAGCAGCCGGGACTTATCAGATACGCAGTATTTT
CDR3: CASSRDLSDTQYF

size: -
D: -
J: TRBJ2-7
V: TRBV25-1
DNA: TGTGCCAGCAGTGCTAGTTGGGGCTACGAGCAGTACTTC
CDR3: CASSASWGYEQYF

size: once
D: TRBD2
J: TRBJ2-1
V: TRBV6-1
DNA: TGTGCCAGCAGTGTAGGACTAGCGGGGAATGAGCAGTTCTTC
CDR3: CASSVGLAGNEQFF

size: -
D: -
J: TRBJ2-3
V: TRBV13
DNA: TGTGCCAGCAGCTTAGGCGGGAGTTCGGATACGCAGTATTTT
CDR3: CASSLGGSSDTQYF

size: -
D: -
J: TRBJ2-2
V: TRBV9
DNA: TGTGCCAGCAGCGTAGTCGGGGGCGGGGAGCTGTTTTTT
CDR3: CASSVVGGGELFF

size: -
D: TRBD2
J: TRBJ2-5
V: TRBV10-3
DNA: TGTGCCATCAGTACTAGCGGGAGTAACGTCGAGACCCAGTACTTC
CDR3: CAISTSGSNVETQYF

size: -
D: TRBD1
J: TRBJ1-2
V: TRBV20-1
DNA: TGCAGTGCAACAGGGGCTGGCTACACCTTC
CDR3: CSATGAGYTF

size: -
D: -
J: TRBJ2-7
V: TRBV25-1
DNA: TGTGCCAGCAGCACGCGGAACCGCTACGAGCAGTACTTC
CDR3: CASSTRNRYEQYF

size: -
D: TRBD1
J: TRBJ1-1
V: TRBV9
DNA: TGTGCCAGCAGCGGGACAGGCGAGTTCAGAGCTTTCTTT
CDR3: CASSGTGEFRAFF

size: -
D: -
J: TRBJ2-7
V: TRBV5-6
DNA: TGTGCCAGCAGCTTGCCCATGCAGGTTACCTACGAGCAGTACTTC
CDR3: CASSLPMQVTYEQYF

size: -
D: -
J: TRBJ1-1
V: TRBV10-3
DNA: TGTGCCATCAGTGGGGTCCGTGATGGAGACACTGAAGCTTTCTTT
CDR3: CAISGVRDGDTEAFF

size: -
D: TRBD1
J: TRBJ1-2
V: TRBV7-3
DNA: TGTGCCAGCAGCTTAACGGGGACAGTTCTCCCCACCTTC
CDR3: CASSLTGTVLPTF

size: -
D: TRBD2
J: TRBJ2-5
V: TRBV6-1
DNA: TGTGCCAGCCACCCGGGGGGACCGGGGGAGACCCAGTACTTC
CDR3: CASHPGGPGETQYF

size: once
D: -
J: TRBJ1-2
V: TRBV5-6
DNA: TGTGCCAGCAGCTTTCTAGAACGACCCTTGGGTGGCTACACCTTC
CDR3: CASSFLERPLGGYTF

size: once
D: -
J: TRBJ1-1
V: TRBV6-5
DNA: TGTGCCAGCAACTGGGGGACTGGCACTGAAGCTTTCTTT
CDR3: CASNWGTGTEAFF

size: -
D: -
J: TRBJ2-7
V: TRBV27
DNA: TGTGCCAGCGGCAGTGAACCACACAAAGACATACCCTACGAGCAGTACTTC
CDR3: CASGSEPHKDIPYEQYF

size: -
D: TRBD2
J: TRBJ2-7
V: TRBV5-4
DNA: TGTGCCAGCAGCTTGGTTGGGGCGGGAGTGGATTACGAGCAGTACTTC
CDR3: CASSLVGAGVDYEQYF

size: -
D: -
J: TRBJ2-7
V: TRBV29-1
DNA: TGCAGCGTACAGGGAGACGCCTACGAGCAGCACTTC
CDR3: CSVQGDAYEQHF

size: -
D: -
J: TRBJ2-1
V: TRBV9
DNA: TGTGCCAGCAGCGTAGGTAAGCCGGTCAGCGGGTCAAAGGATGAGCAGTTCTTC
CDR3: CASSVGKPVSGSKDEQFF

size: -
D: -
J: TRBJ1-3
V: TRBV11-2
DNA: TGTGCCAGCAGCTTAGGATTTTTCAGCTCTGGAAACACCATATATTTT
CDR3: CASSLGFFSSGNTIYF

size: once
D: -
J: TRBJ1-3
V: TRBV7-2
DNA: TGTGCCAGCAGCTTAAACCCGACTCGCTCTGGAAACACCATATATTTT
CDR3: CASSLNPTRSGNTIYF

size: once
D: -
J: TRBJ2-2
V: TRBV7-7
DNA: TGTGCCAGCAGCCCCGACTTGAACACCGGGGAGCTGTTTTTT
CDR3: CASSPDLNTGELFF

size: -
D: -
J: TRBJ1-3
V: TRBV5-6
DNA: TGTGCCAGCAGCTCAGGGGTTGGAAACACCATATATTTT
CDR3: CASSSGVGNTIYF

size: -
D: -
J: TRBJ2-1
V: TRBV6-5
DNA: TGTGCCAGCACCGGGGGGCTCGGGCTTAAGTTCTTC
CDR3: CASTGGLGLKFF

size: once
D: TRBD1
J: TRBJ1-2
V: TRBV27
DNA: TGTGCCAGCAGCGCGGTGGGACAGGGGGCTTATGGCTACACCTTC
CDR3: CASSAVGQGAYGYTF

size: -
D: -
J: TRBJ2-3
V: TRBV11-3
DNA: TGTGCCAGCAGCTTTGAGCCGACAGATACGCAGTATTTT
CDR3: CASSFEPTDTQYF

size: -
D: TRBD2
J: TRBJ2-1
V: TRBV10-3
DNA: TGTGCCATCAGTGGGGCGGGACTAGCTGACGATGAGCAGTTCTTC
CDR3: CAISGAGLADDEQFF

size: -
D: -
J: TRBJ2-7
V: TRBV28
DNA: TGTGCCAGCAGTTTAACTTTCTACGAGCAGTACTTC
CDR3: CASSLTFYEQYF

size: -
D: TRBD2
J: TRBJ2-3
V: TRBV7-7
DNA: TGTGCCAGCAGTCTACTAGCGGCCTCCACAGATACGCAGTATTTT
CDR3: CASSLLAASTDTQYF

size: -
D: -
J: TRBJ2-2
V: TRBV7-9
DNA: TGTGCCAGCAGCTTAGAACTAACGAACACCGGGGAGCTGTTTTTT
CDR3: CASSLELTNTGELFF

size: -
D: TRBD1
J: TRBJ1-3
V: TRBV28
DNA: TGTGCCAGCAGTTATGGGTCGGGAGGGGGCCCTAACACCATATATTTT
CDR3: CASSYGSGGGPNTIYF

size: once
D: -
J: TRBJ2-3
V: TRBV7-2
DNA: TGTGCCAGCAGCTTAGCCGAGACTAGCACAGATACGCAGTATTTT
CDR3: CASSLAETSTDTQYF

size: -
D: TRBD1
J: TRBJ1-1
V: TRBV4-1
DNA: TGCGCCAGCAGCTGGACAGGGTTGAACACTGAAGCTTTCTTT
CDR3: CASSWTGLNTEAFF